What follows is one TCR beta chain and its context. Being off target in a library aimed at alpha chains, this beta chain has a size of little meaning. TCRdb ran MiXCR on the RT-PCR reads and lists one entry per CDR3 protein. The table includes 5,000 to 8,000 distinct CDR3 sequences, roughly nine tenths detected once. Germline lookup yields CDR1 SGHRS and CDR2 YFSETQ. The V and J ends lost 0 bases and 4 bases, in that order; junction bases with no gene match: 4. This CDR3 is built from 15 residues. The chain links TRBV5-1 to TRBJ2-1; TRBD1 aligns across 7 bases. The receptor was isolated from a female donor in good health, serving as a healthy control. Sequencing was performed on memory CD4+ T cells from blood. DNA for the CDR3: TGCGCCAGCAGCTTGGTGGACAGGCAATACAATGAGCAGTTCTTC. It codes for CASSLVDRQYNEQFF. Full variable domain (outside the CDR3, taken from reference TRBV5-1 and TRBJ2-1): KAGVTQTPRYLIKTRGQQVTLSCSPISGHRSVSWYQQTPGQGLQFLFEYFSETQRNKGNFPGRFSGRQFSNSRSEMNVSTLELGDSALYLCASSLVDRQYNEQFFGPGTRLTVL.